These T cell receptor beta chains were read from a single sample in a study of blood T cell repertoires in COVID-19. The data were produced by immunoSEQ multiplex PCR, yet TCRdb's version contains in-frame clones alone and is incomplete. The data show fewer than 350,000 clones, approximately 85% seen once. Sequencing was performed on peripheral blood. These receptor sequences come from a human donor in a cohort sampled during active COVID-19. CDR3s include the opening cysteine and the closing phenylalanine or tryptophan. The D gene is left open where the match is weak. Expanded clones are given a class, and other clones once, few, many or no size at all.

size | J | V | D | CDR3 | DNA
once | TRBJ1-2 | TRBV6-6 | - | CASTISRDGYTF | TGTGCCAGCACTATATCCAGGGATGGCTACACCTTC
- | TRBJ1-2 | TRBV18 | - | CASSPTGNYGYTF | TGTGCCAGCTCACCTACAGGGAACTATGGCTACACCTTC
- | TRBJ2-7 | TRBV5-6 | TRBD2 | CASSLGTTSLSYEQYF | TGTGCCAGCAGCTTGGGTACGACTAGCCTCTCCTACGAGCAGTACTTC
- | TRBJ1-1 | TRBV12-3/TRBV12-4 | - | CASSLVYADEAFF | TGTGCCAGCAGTTTAGTATACGCGGATGAAGCTTTCTTT
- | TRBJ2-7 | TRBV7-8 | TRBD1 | CASSLRDRGYEQYF | TGTGCCAGCAGCTTACGGGACAGGGGTTACGAGCAGTACTTC
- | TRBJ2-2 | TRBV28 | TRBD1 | CASEGAGTGELFF | TGTGCCAGCGAGGGGGCTGGGACCGGGGAGCTGTTTTTT
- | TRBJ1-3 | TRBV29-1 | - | CSVENRAGNTIYF | TGCAGCGTTGAGAACAGGGCGGGAAACACCATATATTTT
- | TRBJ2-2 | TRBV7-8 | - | CASSLERTASAGELFF | TGTGCCAGCAGCTTAGAGAGGACAGCAAGTGCCGGGGAGCTGTTTTTT
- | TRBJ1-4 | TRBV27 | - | CASSFSSRGEKLFF | TGTGCCAGCAGTTTCTCTTCCCGGGGTGAAAAACTGTTTTTT
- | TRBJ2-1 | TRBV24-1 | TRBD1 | CATSDSRQGTYNEQFF | TGTGCCACCAGTGATTCCCGACAGGGAACCTACAATGAGCAGTTCTTC
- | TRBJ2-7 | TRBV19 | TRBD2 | CASSIKLAGRYEQYF | TGTGCCAGTAGTATAAAACTAGCGGGGCGCTACGAGCAGTACTTC
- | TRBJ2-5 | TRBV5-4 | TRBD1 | CASSLDRDETQYF | TGTGCCAGCAGCCTCGACAGGGACGAGACCCAGTACTTC
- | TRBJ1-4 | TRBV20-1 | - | CSARGGEKLFF | TGCAGTGCTAGGGGGGGAGAAAAACTGTTTTTT
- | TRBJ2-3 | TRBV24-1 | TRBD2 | CATGYESRGGTDTQYF | TGTGCCACCGGCTACGAGTCCCGGGGGGGCACAGATACGCAGTATTTT
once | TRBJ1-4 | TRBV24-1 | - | CATSDLRVGEKLFF | TGTGCCACCAGTGATTTGCGGGTTGGGGAAAAACTGTTTTTT
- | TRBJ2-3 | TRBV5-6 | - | CASSLTVTSTDTQYF | TGTGCCAGCAGCTTGACGGTCACGAGCACAGATACGCAGTATTTT
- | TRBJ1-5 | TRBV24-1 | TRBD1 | CATSDSRQGKQPQHF | TGTGCCACCAGTGATTCCCGACAGGGGAAACAGCCCCAGCATTTT
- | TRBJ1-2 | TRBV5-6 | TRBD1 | CASVGWDRVKGYTF | TGTGCCAGCGTAGGATGGGACAGGGTAAAAGGCTACACCTTC
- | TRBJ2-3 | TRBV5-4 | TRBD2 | CASSLDGGGTDTQYF | TGTGCCAGCAGCTTGGACGGGGGGGGCACAGATACGCAGTATTTT
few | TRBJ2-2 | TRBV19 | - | CASSGTLNTGELFF | TGTGCCAGTTCCGGGACTTTGAACACCGGGGAGCTGTTTTTT
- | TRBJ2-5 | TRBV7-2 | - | CASSHRLEETQYF | TGTGCCAGCAGCCATAGACTAGAAGAGACCCAGTACTTC
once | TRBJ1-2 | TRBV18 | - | CASSPEASLYGYTF | TGTGCCAGCTCCCCTGAGGCCAGCCTCTATGGCTACACCTTC
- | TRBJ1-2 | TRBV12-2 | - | CASRLGTLVAKNYGYTF | TGTGCAAGTCGCTTAGGCACTTTGGTAGCAAAGAACTATGGCTACACCTTC
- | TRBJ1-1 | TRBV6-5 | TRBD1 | CASKDRAAEAFF | TGTGCCAGCAAGGACAGGGCGGCTGAAGCTTTCTTT
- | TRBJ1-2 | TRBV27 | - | CASRPLGGDYGYTF | TGTGCCAGCAGGCCATTGGGAGGGGACTATGGCTACACCTTC
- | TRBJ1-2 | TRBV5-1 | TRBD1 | CASSTGDEQGYYGYTF | TGCGCCAGCAGCACAGGGGACGAACAGGGCTACTATGGCTACACCTTC
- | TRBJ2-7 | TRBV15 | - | CATKEAGGFYEQYF | TGTGCCACCAAGGAGGCAGGAGGATTCTACGAGCAGTACTTC
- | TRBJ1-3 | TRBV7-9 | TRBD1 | CASSTGTAIGYF | TGTGCCAGCAGCACCGGGACAGCGATCGGATATTTT
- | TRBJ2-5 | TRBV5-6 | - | CASSLRTGETQYF | TGTGCCAGCAGCTTGCGCACAGGGGAGACCCAGTACTTC
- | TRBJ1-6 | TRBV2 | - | CASITGEGYNSPLHF | TGTGCCAGCATTACGGGGGAGGGCTATAATTCACCCCTCCACTTT
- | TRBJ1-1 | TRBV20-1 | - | CSASNRAKSTEAFF | TGCAGTGCTAGTAACAGGGCCAAGAGCACTGAAGCTTTCTTT
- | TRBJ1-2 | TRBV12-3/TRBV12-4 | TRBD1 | CASSLQDRVGYTF | TGTGCCAGCAGTTTACAGGACAGGGTTGGCTACACCTTC
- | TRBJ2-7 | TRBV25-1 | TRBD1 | CASRQGLRYEQYF | TGTGCCAGCAGACAGGGGCTACGCTACGAGCAGTACTTC
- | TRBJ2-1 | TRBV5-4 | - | CASSIPPGEQFF | TGTGCCAGCAGCATCCCCCCCGGTGAGCAGTTCTTC
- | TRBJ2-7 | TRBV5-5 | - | CASTSGGDYYEQYF | TGTGCCAGCACCTCGGGCGGGGATTACTACGAGCAGTACTTC
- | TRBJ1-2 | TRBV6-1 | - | CASSEIWDTVTGYTF | TGTGCCAGCAGTGAAATTTGGGACACCGTCACCGGCTACACCTTC
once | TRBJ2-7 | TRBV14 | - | CASSQGRRAEQYF | TGTGCCAGCAGCCAAGGTCGGAGGGCCGAGCAGTACTTC
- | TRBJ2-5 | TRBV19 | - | CASSVTGGETQYF | TGTGCCAGTAGTGTAACGGGGGGCGAGACCCAGTACTTC
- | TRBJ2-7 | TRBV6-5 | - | CASSYSLDRPGDEQYF | TGTGCCAGCAGTTACTCCCTGGACAGGCCGGGGGACGAGCAGTACTTC
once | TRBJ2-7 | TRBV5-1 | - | CASSLEALGREQYF | TGCGCCAGCAGCTTGGAGGCCCTAGGCCGGGAGCAGTACTTC
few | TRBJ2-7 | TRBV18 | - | CASSPSEASEQYF | TGTGCCAGCTCACCATCAGAGGCCTCCGAGCAGTACTTC
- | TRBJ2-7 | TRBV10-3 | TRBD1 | CATHGTDVSYEQYF | TGTGCCACACACGGGACAGACGTTTCCTACGAGCAGTACTTC
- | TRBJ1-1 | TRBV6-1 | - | CASSETQGIF | TGTGCCAGCAGTGAGACTCAGGGGATCTTT
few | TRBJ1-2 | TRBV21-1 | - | CASSKEVTVRDYGYTF | TGTGCCAGCAGCAAAGAAGTCACAGTTCGAGACTATGGCTACACCTTC
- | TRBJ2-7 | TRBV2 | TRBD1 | CASSGQGAYEQYF | TGTGCCAGCAGTGGACAGGGGGCCTACGAGCAGTACTTC
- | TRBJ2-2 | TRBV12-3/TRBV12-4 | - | CASSKGTGELFF | TGTGCCAGCAGTAAGGGGACCGGGGAGCTGTTTTTT
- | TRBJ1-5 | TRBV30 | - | CAWSRGNSNQPQHF | TGTGCCTGGAGTCGGGGTAATAGCAATCAGCCCCAGCATTTT
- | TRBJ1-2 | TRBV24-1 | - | CATSDFGGGYTF | TGTGCCACCAGTGATTTCGGGGGAGGCTACACCTTC
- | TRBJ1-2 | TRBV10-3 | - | CAISELAYGYTF | TGTGCCATCAGTGAGCTGGCTTATGGCTACACCTTC
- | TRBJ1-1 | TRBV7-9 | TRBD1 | CASSLARGTGGSAFF | TGTGCCAGCAGCTTAGCGCGTGGGACAGGGGGCTCAGCTTTCTTT
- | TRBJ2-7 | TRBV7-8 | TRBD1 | CASSLAPGTEAYEQYF | TGTGCCAGCAGCTTAGCCCCCGGGACAGAAGCCTACGAGCAGTACTTC